The T cell receptor (beta chain) under discussion was sequenced for a study of T cell responses to AZD1222 COVID-19 vaccine. Sequenced by immunoSEQ multiplex PCR; TCRdb stores in-frame clones only, minus some. Altogether around 140,000 clones are present, 85% being singletons, with the ten largest covering around 8%. This clone was counted between two and nine times. As yet, its antigen is unknown. Trimming at V came to 2 bases and at J to 2 bases, leaving 5 bases not matched to a gene. Germline lookup yields CDR1 SGHNT and CDR2 YENEEA. The CDR3 sequence is 15 residues long. Study-level points and caveats: Dominant at 160-218 and 743-854, vaccine-associated CD4 TCRs also spanned spike. Repertoires in all cases were sampled only once the peak T cell response had passed.

The V and J genes are TRBV11-3 and TRBJ2-7; TRBD1 agrees at 8 bases. The sequencing here drew on peripheral blood, taken 28 days after the second dose of the MenACWY control vaccine. This clonotype was sampled from an adult who received the MenACWY meningococcal vaccine as a control. CDR3 sequence: CASSLTGGRPYEQYF. Written as DNA, the CDR3 is TGTGCCAGCAGCTTAACAGGGGGTCGCCCCTACGAGCAGTACTTC.